This entry lists 15 T cell receptor beta chains sequenced from one sample in a study of cytomegalovirus exposure and HLA in healthy donors. This PCR relied on a set of 60 Vbeta primers and 13 Jbeta primers. Method: immunoSEQ multiplex PCR; TCRdb's copy keeps in-frame clones and lacks some. The sample contains more than 95,000 clones, 76% of which appear only once. The specimen was PBMCs. These receptors all come from a man aged 35-49 years in good health and CMV-seropositive.

The V gene is TRBV7-2, the J gene TRBJ2-2; D remains unclear. The V and J ends lost 1 base and 7 bases respectively, with 7 bases between them. The germline CDR1 and CDR2 sequences are SGHTA and FQGNSA. The CDR3 is 13 residues long. CDR3 DNA sequence: TGTGCCAGCAGCTTAGTAGCCGTCGGGGAGCTGTTTTTT. Its translation: CASSLVAVGELFF.

To note about this clone: One end of the junction varies from germline; a read error may be responsible. V is TRBV7-7 and J is TRBJ2-2, with D perhaps matching TRBD2 (5 bases). Germline CDR1 reads SSHAT; CDR2 reads FNYEAQ (reference sequence). There are 13 residues in the CDR3. CDR3 DNA sequence: TGTGCTAGCAGCTCTGTCCGGGACGGGGAGCTGTTTTTT. Its translation: CASSSVRDGELFF.

This chain joins TRBV7-2 and TRBJ2-5; a possible D gene is TRBD2 (5 bases). This CDR3 region has 17 residues. Between the trimmed V and J ends, which lost 5 bases and 5 bases, there was a span of 24 bases. Germline V gene data show CDR1 as SGHTA and CDR2 as FQGNSA. In DNA form, the CDR3 reads TGTGCCAGCAGCCGGGGTGTAACGCAATGGGGTGCGGAGACCCAGTACTTC. It codes for CASSRGVTQWGAETQYF.

The chain is built from TRBV5-4 and TRBJ2-7; D is possibly TRBD1 (6 bases). The CDR3 contains 16 residues. The V gene lost 3 bases and the J gene lost 2 bases, with 18 bases spanning the gap. Germline CDR1 SGHNT, CDR2 YYREEE (reference sequence). The CDR3 loop reads CASSSPGTRDAYEQYF. DNA of the CDR3: TGTGCCAGCAGCTCCCCCGGGACACGAGATGCCTACGAGCAGTACTTC.

The V call is TRBV30, the J call TRBJ1-6; D not resolved. The CDR3 spans 15 residues. CDR1 is GTSNPN, CDR2 SVGIG, per germline (reference sequence). Trimming left V 3 bases short and J 0 bases short, with 9 bases between. In DNA form, the CDR3 reads TGTGCCTGGAGGGGAGGGAGCTCCTATAATTCACCCCTCCACTTT. Its translation is CAWRGGSSYNSPLHF.

The gene calls are TRBV7-9 and TRBJ2-2, with 15 bases identical to TRBD2. CDR3 length equals 15 residues. CDR1 and CDR2 from the germline V gene are SEHNR and FQNEAQ (reference sequence). J gave up 7 bases and V 7 bases, and 4 bases lay outside the gene matches. This CDR3 is CASTGLAGGLGELFF. The CDR3, as DNA: TGTGCCAGCACGGGACTAGCGGGAGGTCTCGGGGAGCTGTTTTTT.

This chain links TRBV9 with TRBJ1-3; no clear D gene. CDR3 size: 14 residues. The V end was cut by 4 bases, the J end by 1 base, with 9 bases between. CDR1 and CDR2 from the germline V gene are SGDLS and YYNGEE. CDR3 in DNA: TGTGCCAGCAGCCCCGGCGGGTCTGGAAACACCATATATTTT. The encoded protein is CASSPGGSGNTIYF.

This chain joins TRBV10-3 and TRBJ1-5; no clear D. Looked up from germline, CDR1 is ENHRY and CDR2 is SYGVKD. Trimming took off 3 bases at V and 5 bases at J, with 11 bases between the two ends. The CDR3 is made up of 14 amino acids. CDR3 nucleotide sequence: TGTGCCATCAGTGATGTAGTCGGTTATCAGCCCCAGCATTTT. It translates to CAISDVVGYQPQHF.

As for this clone: Germline and junction disagree at one end, which may indicate a read error. This chain connects TRBV7-7 to TRBJ2-2; 9 nucleotides line up with TRBD2. CDR1 is SSHAT, CDR2 FNYEAQ, per germline (reference sequence). CDR3 length: 18 residues. The CDR3 DNA sequence: TGTGCTAGCAGCCGGACTAGCGCCTCGATAGCGGGGACCGGGGAGCTGTTTTTT. Its translation: CASSRTSASIAGTGELFF.

This sequence joins TRBV6-5 and TRBJ2-6; tentative D call: TRBD2 (5 bases). Germline CDR1 is MNHEY and CDR2 is SVGAGI. Between the trimmed V and J ends, which lost 6 bases and 1 base, there was a span of 7 bases. The CDR3 totals 14 residues. The CDR3 loop is CASRRGSGANVLTF. CDR3 in DNA: TGTGCCAGCAGACGGGGATCTGGGGCCAACGTCCTGACTTTC.

V usage is TRBV19 and J usage is TRBJ1-6; TRBD1 matches 7 bases. Germline-derived CDR1 and CDR2 are LNHDA and SQIVND (reference sequence). The V and J ends lost 6 bases and 17 bases, in that order; junction bases with no gene match: 16. CDR3 length: 14 amino acids. The CDR3 spells CASSNPEQGSVVHF. The CDR3 region has the DNA TGTGCCAGTAGCAACCCCGAACAGGGGTCGGTCGTCCACTTT. The whole variable domain, filled in from reference TRBV19 and TRBJ1-6, reads DGGITQSPKYLFRKEGQNVTLSCEQNLNHDAMYWYRQDPGQGLRLIYYSQIVNDFQKGDIAEGYSVSREKKESFPLTVTSAQKNPTAFYLCASSNPEQGSVVHFGNGTRLTVT.

The DNA for the CDR3 is TGTGCCAGCAGTGGGTCGGGTCAGCCCCAGCATTTT. It translates to CASSGSGQPQHF. The V and J genes are TRBV2 and TRBJ1-5; D gene unclear. This CDR3 region has 12 residues. The V end lost 4 bases, the J end lost 6 bases, and 7 bases lay between the germline ends. From germline, CDR1 is SNHLY and CDR2 FYNNEI.

This rearrangement joins TRBV11-2 to TRBJ2-5, with 11 bases lining up with TRBD2. CDR1 and CDR2 from the germline V gene are SGHAT and FQNNGV. There are 16 residues in the CDR3. Trimming removed 1 base from V and 1 base from J; junction bases left unmatched: 2. The chain's CDR3 is CASSLALAGGQETQYF. In nucleotides, the CDR3 is TGTGCCAGCAGCTTAGCCCTAGCGGGAGGCCAAGAGACCCAGTACTTC. The full variable domain, rest sourced from reference TRBV11-2 and TRBJ2-5, is EAGVAQSPRYKIIEKRQSVAFWCNPISGHATLYWYQQILGQGPKLLIQFQNNGVVDDSQLPKDRFSAERLKGVDSTLKIQPAKLEDSAVYLCASSLALAGGQETQYFGPGTRLLVL.

The chain combines TRBV10-3 with TRBJ1-1, with D possibly matching TRBD1 (6 bases). V lost 2 bases and J 6 bases, leaving 10 bases between the germline ends. The germline V gene encodes CDR1 ENHRY and CDR2 SYGVKD. The CDR3 is 13 amino acids. The CDR3 loop reads CAISERQDPEAFF. In DNA form, the CDR3 reads TGTGCCATCAGTGAGAGACAGGACCCTGAAGCTTTCTTT.

This chain uses TRBV18 with TRBJ2-2, with D perhaps TRBD2 (6 bases). The CDR3 contains 16 residues. V was cut by 5 bases and J by 0 bases, with 13 bases left in between. The germline V gene has CDR1 KGHSH and CDR2 LQKENI. CDR3 in amino acids: CASSGSGAANTGELFF. DNA of the CDR3: TGTGCCAGCTCAGGGTCGGGAGCTGCGAACACCGGGGAGCTGTTTTTT.